Below are 22 T cell receptor beta chains sequenced from a single sample in a study of blood T cell repertoires in COVID-19. Clones were read by immunoSEQ multiplex PCR, and TCRdb kept only the in-frame ones, dropping some. The data hold about 440,000 clones, with around 89% observed a single time. Sequenced sample: peripheral blood. These receptor sequences come from a woman between 45 and 65 years old with COVID-19, enrolled during active disease.

The chain combines TRBV19 with TRBJ2-7; a weak D match, TRBD2 (5 bases). The CDR3 spans 15 residues. Germline V gene lookup returns CDR1 LNHDA and CDR2 SQIVND (reference sequence). V lost 3 bases and J 3 bases, leaving 15 bases between the germline ends. The CDR3 DNA reads TGTGCCAGTAGTATGGGTCTGACTACCTACTACGAGCAGTACTTC. Protein: CASSMGLTTYYEQYF.

The chain uses TRBV9 and TRBJ2-7; perhaps TRBD1 as D (6 bases). Germline V gene lookup returns CDR1 SGDLS and CDR2 YYNGEE. The germline V and J ends were trimmed by 0 bases and 7 bases, with 11 bases remaining between them. The CDR3 is 13 residues long. CDR3 in DNA: TGTGCCAGCAGCGTAGAGCAGGGGCCAGAGCAGTACTTC. It translates to CASSVEQGPEQYF. The complete variable domain, with remaining parts taken from reference TRBV9 and TRBJ2-7, reads DSGVTQTPKHLITATGQRVTLRCSPRSGDLSVYWYQQSLDQGLQFLIQYYNGEERAKGNILERFSAQQFPDLHSELNLSSLELGDSALYFCASSVEQGPEQYFGPGTRLTVT.

The sample holds one count of this clone. This sequence joins TRBV6-2 or TRBV6-3 and TRBJ1-2, with TRBD1 matching 7 bases. The CDR3 totals 16 residues. The V gene's germline CDR1 is MNHEY and CDR2 SVGEGT. The junction had 13 bases not matched to a gene; V was cut back by 2 bases and J by 7 bases. CDR3 DNA sequence: TGTGCCAGCAGTTACCCTCTGGGACAGCCGCTTGGTGGCTACACCTTC. Protein sequence: CASSYPLGQPLGGYTF.

The chain combines TRBV11-2 with TRBJ2-1; 8 bases are shared with TRBD1. CDR1 and CDR2 from the germline V gene are SGHAT and FQNNGV. The CDR3 spans 14 residues. Unmatched junction bases numbered 3, after V lost 4 bases and J lost 4 bases. In nucleotides, the CDR3 is TGTGCCAGCAGCTCCCGGACAGGGTACAATGAGCAGTTCTTC. Residues: CASSSRTGYNEQFF.

Only a few counts were recorded for this clone. J is TRBJ1-2 and V is TRBV15; D perhaps matches TRBD1 (6 bases). The CDR3 is made up of 15 amino acids. The germline V and J ends were trimmed by 0 bases and 7 bases, with 15 bases remaining between them. Germline-derived CDR1 and CDR2 are LNHNV and YYDKDF (reference sequence). The CDR3 loop reads CATSRDWEGHGGYTF. The CDR3 DNA is TGTGCCACCAGCAGAGATTGGGAGGGACATGGTGGCTACACCTTC.

The chain recombines TRBV6-2 or TRBV6-3 with TRBJ1-5; 7 positions agree with TRBD1. There are 16 residues in the CDR3. V shed 2 bases and J 3 bases; nucleotides not matched to a gene: 7. The germline V gene has CDR1 MNHEY and CDR2 SVGEGT. The chain's CDR3 is CASSYRIQGPNQPQHF. The CDR3 DNA sequence: TGTGCCAGCAGTTACCGAATACAGGGGCCCAATCAGCCCCAGCATTTT.

In this sample, this clone turned up once. The V gene is TRBV18, the J gene TRBJ2-2; D might be TRBD1 (5 bases). V lost 3 bases to trimming and J lost 5 bases, with 7 bases between them. The CDR3 length is 13 residues. Germline V gene lookup returns CDR1 KGHSH and CDR2 LQKENI. The CDR3 is CASSPTATGELFF. CDR3 sequence (DNA): TGTGCCAGCTCACCGACAGCAACCGGGGAGCTGTTTTTT.

This clone was picked up one time. The chain employs TRBV30 and TRBJ1-3; D unclear. V dropped 2 bases and J dropped 3 bases, with 5 bases sitting between them. The germline gives CDR1 GTSNPN, CDR2 SVGIG (reference sequence). The CDR3 has 12 residues. The CDR3 DNA reads as TGTGCCTGGAGTCTCGGTGGAAACACCATATATTTT. Translating it yields CAWSLGGNTIYF.

The J gene is TRBJ1-1, the V gene TRBV9, with D hard to call. The V and J ends lost 0 bases and 4 bases respectively, with 7 bases between them. This CDR3 is built from 13 residues. Germline lookup yields CDR1 SGDLS and CDR2 YYNGEE. The CDR3 nucleotides are TGTGCCAGCAGCGTAGCGGTAACCACTGAAGCTTTCTTT. Its translation: CASSVAVTTEAFF.

The chain employs TRBV5-1 and TRBJ2-7, with TRBD1 as a possible D gene (5 bases). Germline-derived CDR1 and CDR2 are SGHRS and YFSETQ. The CDR3 contains 12 residues. The V and J ends lost 7 bases and 0 bases respectively, with 8 bases between them. The CDR3 protein is CASWGDSYEQYF. CDR3 coding DNA: TGCGCCAGCTGGGGCGACTCCTACGAGCAGTACTTC.

The CDR3 here is CASSPAGGPSDTQYF. The CDR3, as DNA: TGTGCCAGCAGTCCCGCGGGGGGACCTTCAGATACGCAGTATTTT. This chain uses TRBV9 with TRBJ2-3; 8 bases match TRBD2. Germline V lookup: CDR1 SGDLS, CDR2 YYNGEE. The CDR3 runs to 15 residues. Germline trimming cut 5 bases from V and 4 bases from J; bases unmatched to any gene: 9.

The CDR3, as DNA: TGTGCCAGCAGCTCCCGGTTGAACACTGAAGCTTTCTTT. This codes for CASSSRLNTEAFF. The rearrangement links TRBV9 to TRBJ1-1; D is undetermined. CDR1 and CDR2 (germline): SGDLS, YYNGEE. The V end lost 4 bases, the J end lost 0 bases, and 7 bases lay between the germline ends. This CDR3 is built from 13 residues.

The V call is TRBV27, the J call TRBJ1-6, with TRBD1 identical over 8 bases. CDR3 length: 14 amino acids. Unmatched junction bases numbered 4, after V lost 5 bases and J lost 7 bases. In germline, CDR1 is MNHEY, CDR2 SMNVEV (reference sequence). The CDR3 loop is CASSEDRVNSPLHF. In nucleotides, the CDR3 is TGTGCCAGCAGTGAGGACAGGGTCAATTCACCCCTCCACTTT.

The J gene is TRBJ1-1, the V gene TRBV27, with 7 bases fitting TRBD1. This CDR3 contains 13 residues. Germline loops: CDR1 MNHEY, CDR2 SMNVEV (reference sequence). With 5 bases clipped from V and 6 bases from J, the junction kept 6 bases outside the gene matches. The CDR3 DNA reads TGTGCCAGCAGTCTACAGGGGAGCGCTGAAGCTTTCTTT. Protein sequence: CASSLQGSAEAFF.

The chain has TRBV4-1 and TRBJ2-3; tentative D call: TRBD2 (6 bases). The V gene's germline CDR1 is MGHRA and CDR2 YSYEKL. V lost 6 bases to trimming and J lost 2 bases, with 12 bases between them. The CDR3 spans 14 residues. The CDR3 loop reads CASRGGISTDTQYF. The CDR3 DNA is TGCGCCAGCAGGGGGGGAATCTCCACAGATACGCAGTATTTT.

The chain carries TRBV6-5 and TRBJ1-1; 7 nucleotides line up with TRBD1. V trimming: 6 bases; J trimming: 8 bases; junction bases outside the gene matches: 12. The germline V gene encodes CDR1 MNHEY and CDR2 SVGAGI. The CDR3 runs to 14 residues. Here the CDR3 DNA reads TGTGCCAGCAGGGTTCTTCGGACAGGACTCGAAGCTTTCTTT. It codes for CASRVLRTGLEAFF.

The chain has TRBV23-1 and TRBJ2-3, with D unresolved. TRBV23-1 is classed as an ORF, of uncertain function. The CDR3 runs 15 residues. V dropped 2 bases and J dropped 4 bases, with 13 bases sitting between them. CDR3 amino acids: CASSQTRHRADTQYF. The CDR3 DNA is TGCGCCAGCAGTCAAACCCGACATAGAGCAGATACGCAGTATTTT.

V usage is TRBV6-5 and J usage is TRBJ2-2; D is uncertain. The V and J ends lost 6 bases and 5 bases respectively, with 16 bases between them. The CDR3 is made up of 15 amino acids. Germline V gene lookup returns CDR1 MNHEY and CDR2 SVGAGI. The CDR3 loop is CASSPVSRRTGELFF. CDR3 nucleotide sequence: TGTGCCAGCAGCCCCGTCAGCCGGCGGACCGGGGAGCTGTTTTTT.

This rearrangement joins TRBV28 to TRBJ2-7; the match to TRBD1 covers 8 bases. The germline gives CDR1 MDHEN, CDR2 SYDVKM. The CDR3 contains 15 residues. Germline trimming cut 6 bases from V and 4 bases from J; bases unmatched to any gene: 11. The CDR3 nucleotides are TGTGCCAGCAGGACTATCAGGGGGCCGAGATACGAGCAGTACTTC. This encodes CASRTIRGPRYEQYF.

This chain links TRBV30 with TRBJ2-3; D possibly corresponds to TRBD1 (5 bases). With 0 bases removed from V and 6 bases from J, the gap between germline ends came to 10 bases. This CDR3 has 13 amino acids. From germline, CDR1 is GTSNPN and CDR2 SVGIG (reference sequence). This CDR3 is CAWSVDTMDTQYF. CDR3 nucleotide sequence: TGTGCCTGGAGTGTGGACACTATGGATACGCAGTATTTT.

This chain links TRBV30 with TRBJ2-5; D is perhaps TRBD1 (6 bases). The germline V gene encodes CDR1 GTSNPN and CDR2 SVGIG (reference sequence). The CDR3 totals 14 residues. Trimming took off 2 bases at V and 0 bases at J, with 10 bases between the two ends. The CDR3 region has the DNA TGTGCCTGGAGTCCGGACAGCGACCAAGAGACCCAGTACTTC. This gives the protein CAWSPDSDQETQYF.

The chain has TRBV12-3 or TRBV12-4 and TRBJ1-5; TRBD1 is a possible D gene (5 bases). Trimming took off 5 bases at V and 7 bases at J, with 12 bases between the two ends. The length of the CDR3 is 13 residues. CDR3 sequence reads: CASSPGIVQPQHF. The CDR3 DNA is TGTGCCAGCAGTCCAGGGATTGTACAGCCCCAGCATTTT.